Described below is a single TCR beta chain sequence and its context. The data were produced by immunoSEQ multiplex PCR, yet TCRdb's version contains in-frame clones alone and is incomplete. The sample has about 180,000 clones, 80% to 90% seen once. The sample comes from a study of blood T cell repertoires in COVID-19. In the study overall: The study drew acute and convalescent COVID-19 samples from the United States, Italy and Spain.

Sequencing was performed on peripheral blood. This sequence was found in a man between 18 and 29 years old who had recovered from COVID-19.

The CDR3 here is CASSDSSAMETQYF. The CDR3 region has the DNA TGTGCCAGCAGCGACTCTAGCGCGATGGAGACCCAGTACTTC. The rearrangement links TRBV9 to TRBJ2-5; the D gene is possibly TRBD2 (6 bases). CDR3 length: 14 amino acids. Germline CDR1 is SGDLS and CDR2 is YYNGEE. V gave up 3 bases and J gave up 5 bases, with 14 bases separating them.